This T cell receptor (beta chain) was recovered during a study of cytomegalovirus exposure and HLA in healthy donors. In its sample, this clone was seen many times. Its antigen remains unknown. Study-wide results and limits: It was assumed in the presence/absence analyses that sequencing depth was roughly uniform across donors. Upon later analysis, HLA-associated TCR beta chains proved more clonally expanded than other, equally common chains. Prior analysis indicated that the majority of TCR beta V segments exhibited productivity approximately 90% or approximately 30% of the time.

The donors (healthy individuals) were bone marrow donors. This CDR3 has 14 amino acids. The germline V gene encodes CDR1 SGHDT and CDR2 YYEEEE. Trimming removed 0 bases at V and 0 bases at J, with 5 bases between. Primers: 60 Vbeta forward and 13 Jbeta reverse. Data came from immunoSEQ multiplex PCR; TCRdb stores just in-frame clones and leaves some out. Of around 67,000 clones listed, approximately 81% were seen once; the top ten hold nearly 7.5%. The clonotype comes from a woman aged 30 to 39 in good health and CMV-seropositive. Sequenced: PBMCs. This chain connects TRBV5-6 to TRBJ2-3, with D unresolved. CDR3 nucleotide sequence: TGTGCCAGCAGCTTGGGCCAGAGCACAGATACGCAGTATTTT. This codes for CASSLGQSTDTQYF.